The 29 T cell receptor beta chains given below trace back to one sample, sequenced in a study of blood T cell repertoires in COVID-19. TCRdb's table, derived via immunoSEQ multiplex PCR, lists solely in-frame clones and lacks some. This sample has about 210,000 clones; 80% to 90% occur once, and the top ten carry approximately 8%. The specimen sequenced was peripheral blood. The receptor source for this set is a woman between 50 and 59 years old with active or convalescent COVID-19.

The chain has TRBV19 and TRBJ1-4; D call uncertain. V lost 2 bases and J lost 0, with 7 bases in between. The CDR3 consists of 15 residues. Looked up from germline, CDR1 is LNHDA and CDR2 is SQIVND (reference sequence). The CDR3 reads CASSIRRATNEKLFF. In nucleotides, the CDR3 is TGTGCCAGTAGTATAAGGCGGGCAACTAATGAAAAACTGTTTTTT.

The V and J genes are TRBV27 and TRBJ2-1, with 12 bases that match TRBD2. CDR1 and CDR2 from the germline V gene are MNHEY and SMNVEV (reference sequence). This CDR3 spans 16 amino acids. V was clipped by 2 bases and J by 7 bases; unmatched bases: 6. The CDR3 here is CASSLRLAGGRNEQFF. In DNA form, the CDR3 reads TGTGCCAGCAGTTTACGGCTAGCGGGGGGGAGGAATGAGCAGTTCTTC.

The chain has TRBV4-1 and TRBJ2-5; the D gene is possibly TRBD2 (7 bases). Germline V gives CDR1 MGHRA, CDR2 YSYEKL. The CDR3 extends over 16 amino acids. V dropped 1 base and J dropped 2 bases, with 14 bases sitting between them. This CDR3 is CASSQGLGGGQETQYF. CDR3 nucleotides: TGCGCCAGCAGCCAAGGACTAGGGGGGGGGCAAGAGACCCAGTACTTC.

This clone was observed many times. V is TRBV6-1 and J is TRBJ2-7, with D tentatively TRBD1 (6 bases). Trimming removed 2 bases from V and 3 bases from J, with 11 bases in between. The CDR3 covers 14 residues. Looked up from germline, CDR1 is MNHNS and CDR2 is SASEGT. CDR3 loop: CASSEISGDYEQYF. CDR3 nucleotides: TGTGCCAGCAGTGAAATTTCAGGGGACTACGAGCAGTACTTC.

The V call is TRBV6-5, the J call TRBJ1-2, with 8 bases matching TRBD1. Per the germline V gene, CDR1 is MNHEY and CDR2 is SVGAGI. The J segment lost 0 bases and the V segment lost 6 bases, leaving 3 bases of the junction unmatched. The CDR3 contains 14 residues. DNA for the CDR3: TGTGCCAGCAGGCGACAGGGGACTAACTATGGCTACACCTTC. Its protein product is CASRRQGTNYGYTF.

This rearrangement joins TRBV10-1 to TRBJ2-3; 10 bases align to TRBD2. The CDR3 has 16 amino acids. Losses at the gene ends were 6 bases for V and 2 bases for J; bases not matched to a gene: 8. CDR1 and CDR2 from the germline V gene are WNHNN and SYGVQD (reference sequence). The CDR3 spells CASSLGTSANTDTQYF. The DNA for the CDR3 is TGCGCCAGCAGCCTTGGGACTAGCGCGAACACAGATACGCAGTATTTT.

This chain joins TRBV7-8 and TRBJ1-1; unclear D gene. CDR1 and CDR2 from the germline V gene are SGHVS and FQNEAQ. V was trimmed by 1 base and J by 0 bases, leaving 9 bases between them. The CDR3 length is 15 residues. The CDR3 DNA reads TGTGCCAGCAGCTTAGGTCAGGCTTTGAACACTGAAGCTTTCTTT. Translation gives CASSLGQALNTEAFF.

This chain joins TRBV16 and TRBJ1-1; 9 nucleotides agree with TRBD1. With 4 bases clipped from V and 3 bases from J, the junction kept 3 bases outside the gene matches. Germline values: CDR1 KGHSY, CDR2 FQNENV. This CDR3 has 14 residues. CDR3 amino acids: CASSPRDRDTEAFF. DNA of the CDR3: TGTGCCAGCAGCCCCCGGGACAGGGACACTGAAGCTTTCTTT.

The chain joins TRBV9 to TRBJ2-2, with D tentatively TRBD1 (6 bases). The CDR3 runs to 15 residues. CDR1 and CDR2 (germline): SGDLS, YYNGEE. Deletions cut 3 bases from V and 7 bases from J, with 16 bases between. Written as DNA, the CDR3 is TGTGCCAGCAGCGGGACAGTGGATAAAGGCGGGGAGCTGTTTTTT. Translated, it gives CASSGTVDKGGELFF.

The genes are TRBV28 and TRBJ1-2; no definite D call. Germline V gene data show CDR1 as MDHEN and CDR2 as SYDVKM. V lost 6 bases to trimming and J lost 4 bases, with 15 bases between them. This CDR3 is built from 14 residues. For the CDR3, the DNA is TGTGCCAGCAGCAAATCCGGGTCTACCTATGGCTACACCTTC. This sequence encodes CASSKSGSTYGYTF.

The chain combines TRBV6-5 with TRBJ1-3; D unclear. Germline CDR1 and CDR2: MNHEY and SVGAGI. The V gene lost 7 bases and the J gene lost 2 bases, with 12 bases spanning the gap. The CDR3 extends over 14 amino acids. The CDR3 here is CASNAYFAGNTIYF. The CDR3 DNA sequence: TGTGCCAGCAACGCGTATTTCGCTGGAAACACCATATATTTT.

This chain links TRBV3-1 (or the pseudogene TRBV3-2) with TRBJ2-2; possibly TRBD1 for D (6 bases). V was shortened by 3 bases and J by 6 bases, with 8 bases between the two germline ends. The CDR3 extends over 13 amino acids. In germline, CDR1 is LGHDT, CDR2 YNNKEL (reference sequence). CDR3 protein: CASSQSGAGELFF. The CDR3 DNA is TGTGCCAGCAGCCAGTCAGGGGCCGGGGAGCTGTTTTTT.

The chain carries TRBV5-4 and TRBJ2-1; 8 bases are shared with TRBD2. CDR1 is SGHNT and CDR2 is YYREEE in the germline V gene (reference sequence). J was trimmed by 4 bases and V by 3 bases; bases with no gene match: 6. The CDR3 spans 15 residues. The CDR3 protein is CASSYQTGGYNEQFF. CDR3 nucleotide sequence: TGTGCCAGCAGCTACCAAACGGGGGGGTACAATGAGCAGTTCTTC.

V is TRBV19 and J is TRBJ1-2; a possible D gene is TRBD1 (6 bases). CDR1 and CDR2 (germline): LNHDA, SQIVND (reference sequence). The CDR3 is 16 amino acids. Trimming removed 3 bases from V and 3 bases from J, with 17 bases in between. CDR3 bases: TGTGCCAGTAGTATCCTGTTACAGGGTCTCCACTATGGCTACACCTTC. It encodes CASSILLQGLHYGYTF. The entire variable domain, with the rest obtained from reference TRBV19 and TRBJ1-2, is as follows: DGGITQSPKYLFRKEGQNVTLSCEQNLNHDAMYWYRQDPGQGLRLIYYSQIVNDFQKGDIAEGYSVSREKKESFPLTVTSAQKNPTAFYLCASSILLQGLHYGYTFGSGTRLTVV.

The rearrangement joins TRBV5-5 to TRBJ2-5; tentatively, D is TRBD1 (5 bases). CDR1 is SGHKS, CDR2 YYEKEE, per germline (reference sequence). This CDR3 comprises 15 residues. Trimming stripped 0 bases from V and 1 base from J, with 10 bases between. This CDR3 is CASSLGWGLQETQYF. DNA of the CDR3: TGTGCCAGCAGCTTGGGTTGGGGCCTCCAAGAGACCCAGTACTTC.

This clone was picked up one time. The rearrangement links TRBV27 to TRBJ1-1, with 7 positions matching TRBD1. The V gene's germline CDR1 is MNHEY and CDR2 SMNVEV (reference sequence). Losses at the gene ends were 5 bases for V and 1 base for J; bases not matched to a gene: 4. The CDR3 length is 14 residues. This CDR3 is CASSPGTANTEAFF. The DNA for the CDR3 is TGTGCCAGCAGTCCCGGGACAGCGAACACTGAAGCTTTCTTT.

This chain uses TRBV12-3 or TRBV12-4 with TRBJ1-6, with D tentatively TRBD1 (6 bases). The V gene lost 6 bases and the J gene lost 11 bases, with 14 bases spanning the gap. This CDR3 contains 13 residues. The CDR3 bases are TGTGCCAGCAGCCAGGGGCCGGCACCACCCCTCCACTTT. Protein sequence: CASSQGPAPPLHF.

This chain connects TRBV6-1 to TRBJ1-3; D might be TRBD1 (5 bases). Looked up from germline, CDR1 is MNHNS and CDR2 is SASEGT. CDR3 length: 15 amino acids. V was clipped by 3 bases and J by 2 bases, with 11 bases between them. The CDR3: CASSDGGRTGNTIYF. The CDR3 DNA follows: TGTGCCAGCAGTGACGGGGGGAGAACTGGAAACACCATATATTTT.

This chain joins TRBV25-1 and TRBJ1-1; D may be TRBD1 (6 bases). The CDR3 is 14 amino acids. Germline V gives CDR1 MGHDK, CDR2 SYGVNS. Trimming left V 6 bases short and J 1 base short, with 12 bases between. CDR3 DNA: TGTGCCAGCAGCACGCCGGACAGGAACACTGAAGCTTTCTTT. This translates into CASSTPDRNTEAFF.

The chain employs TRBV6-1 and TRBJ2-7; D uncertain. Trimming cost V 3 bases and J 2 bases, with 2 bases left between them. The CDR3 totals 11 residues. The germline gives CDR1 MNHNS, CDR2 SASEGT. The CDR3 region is CASSDAYEQYF. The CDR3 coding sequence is TGTGCCAGCAGTGACGCCTACGAGCAGTACTTC.

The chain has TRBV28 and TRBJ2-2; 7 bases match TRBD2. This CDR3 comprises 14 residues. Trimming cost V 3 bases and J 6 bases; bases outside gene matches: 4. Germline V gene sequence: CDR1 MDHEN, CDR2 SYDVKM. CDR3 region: CASSLRGGAGELFF. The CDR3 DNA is TGTGCCAGCAGTTTGCGGGGAGGGGCCGGGGAGCTGTTTTTT.

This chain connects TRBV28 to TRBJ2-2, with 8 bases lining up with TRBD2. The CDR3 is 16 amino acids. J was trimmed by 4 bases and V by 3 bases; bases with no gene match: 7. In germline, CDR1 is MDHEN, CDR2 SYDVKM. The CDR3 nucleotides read TGTGCCAGCAGTTTTCCGTCGGGGGGGTCCACCGGGGAGCTGTTTTTT. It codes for CASSFPSGGSTGELFF.

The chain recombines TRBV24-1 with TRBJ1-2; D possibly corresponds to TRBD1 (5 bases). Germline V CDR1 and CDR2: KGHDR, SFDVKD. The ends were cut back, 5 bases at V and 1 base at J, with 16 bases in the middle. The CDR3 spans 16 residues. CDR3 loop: CATSATSGAHNYGYTF. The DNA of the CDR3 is TGTGCCACCAGTGCAACCAGCGGGGCACATAACTATGGCTACACCTTC.

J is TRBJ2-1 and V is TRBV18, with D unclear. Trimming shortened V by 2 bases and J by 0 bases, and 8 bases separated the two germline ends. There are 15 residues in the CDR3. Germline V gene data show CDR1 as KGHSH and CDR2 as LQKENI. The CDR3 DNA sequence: TGTGCCAGCTCACCAATGCGGCACTCCTACAATGAGCAGTTCTTC. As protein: CASSPMRHSYNEQFF.

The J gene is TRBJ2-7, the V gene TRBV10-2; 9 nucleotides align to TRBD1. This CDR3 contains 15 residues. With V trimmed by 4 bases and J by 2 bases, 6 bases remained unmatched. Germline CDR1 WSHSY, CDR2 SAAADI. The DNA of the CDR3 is TGCGCCAGCAGTGCCCGGGACAGGGCGACCTACGAGCAGTACTTC. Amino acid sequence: CASSARDRATYEQYF.

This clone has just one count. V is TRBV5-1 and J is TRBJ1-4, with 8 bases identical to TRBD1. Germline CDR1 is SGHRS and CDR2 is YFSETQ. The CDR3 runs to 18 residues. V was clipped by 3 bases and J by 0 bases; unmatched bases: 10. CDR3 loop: CASSYLTGAGATNEKLFF. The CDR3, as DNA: TGCGCCAGCAGCTACCTGACAGGGGCGGGTGCAACTAATGAAAAACTGTTTTTT. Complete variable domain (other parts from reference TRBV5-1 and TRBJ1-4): KAGVTQTPRYLIKTRGQQVTLSCSPISGHRSVSWYQQTPGQGLQFLFEYFSETQRNKGNFPGRFSGRQFSNSRSEMNVSTLELGDSALYLCASSYLTGAGATNEKLFFGSGTQLSVL.

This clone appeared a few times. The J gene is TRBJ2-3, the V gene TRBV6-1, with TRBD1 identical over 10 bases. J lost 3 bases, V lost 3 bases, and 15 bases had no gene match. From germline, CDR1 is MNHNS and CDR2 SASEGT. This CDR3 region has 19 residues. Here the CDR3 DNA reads TGTGCCAGCAGTGAGACCCCGGGACAGGGGTTTTTGTTAACAGATACGCAGTATTTT. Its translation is CASSETPGQGFLLTDTQYF.

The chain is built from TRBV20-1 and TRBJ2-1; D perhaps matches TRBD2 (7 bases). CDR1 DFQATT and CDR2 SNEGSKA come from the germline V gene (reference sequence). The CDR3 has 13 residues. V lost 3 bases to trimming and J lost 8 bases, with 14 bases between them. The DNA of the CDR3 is TGCAGTGCTAGTGAGGGGGGGATCGATGAGCAGTTCTTC. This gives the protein CSASEGGIDEQFF.

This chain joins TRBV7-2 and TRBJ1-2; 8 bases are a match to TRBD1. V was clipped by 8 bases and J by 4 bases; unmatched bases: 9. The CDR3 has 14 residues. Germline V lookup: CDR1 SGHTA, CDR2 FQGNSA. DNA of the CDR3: TGTGCCAGCCAGAGGCCCCAGGGGGCCTATGGCTACACCTTC. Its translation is CASQRPQGAYGYTF.